Given below is one T cell receptor (beta chain) in context. The data derive from a study of spatial heterogeneity in lung cancer. The time point was: sample taken at primary tumor resection. The sequenced material consisted of unsorted whole RNA from tumor, nontumor lung or frozen PBMC. Single TCR cDNA molecules each had their own unique molecular identifier. Each CDR3 protein gets one entry after TCRdb re-called the 5' RACE reads with MiXCR. The sample lists tens of thousands of distinct CDR3 sequences; less than 15% were seen once. This sequence originates from a male donor with early-stage non-small cell lung cancer. Sequenced here: PBMCs, sampled at surgery.

The CDR3 coding sequence is TGTGCCAGCAGTCCCTCGGCAGGGGTGGTTGAGCAGTTCTTC. Residues: CASSPSAGVVEQFF. J is TRBJ2-1 and V is TRBV6-2 or TRBV6-3; tentative D call: TRBD1 (6 bases). CDR1 is MNHEY, CDR2 SVGEGT, per germline. The CDR3 has 14 amino acids. Trimming left V 5 bases short and J 9 bases short, with 17 bases between.